This TCR beta chain was sequenced during a study of cytomegalovirus exposure and HLA in healthy donors. V was trimmed by 6 bases and J by 5 bases, leaving 17 bases between them. CDR1 is SGHKS, CDR2 YYEKEE, per germline (reference sequence). This CDR3 has 14 residues. Primers for the PCR totalled 60 Vbeta and 13 Jbeta. Repertoires were generated with immunoSEQ multiplex PCR, while TCRdb's copy carries only in-frame clones and drops some. This sample has about 150,000 clones, with roughly 77% found just once. This clonotype originated in a man younger than 35 in good health and CMV-seropositive. The sequenced material came from PBMCs. The chain combines TRBV5-5 with TRBJ1-1; D might be TRBD1 (5 bases). The CDR3 region is CASTEASGGTEAFF. The CDR3 DNA sequence: TGTGCCAGCACCGAAGCTAGTGGGGGGACTGAAGCTTTCTTT. Supplemented by reference TRBV5-5 and TRBJ1-1, the full variable domain reads DAGVTQSPTHLIKTRGQQVTLRCSPISGHKSVSWYQQVLGQGPQFIFQYYEKEERGRGNFPDRFSARQFPNYSSELNVNALLLGDSALYLCASTEASGGTEAFFGQGTRLTVV.